A selection of T cell receptor beta chains follows, all from one sample in a study of blood T cell repertoires in COVID-19. The protocol was immunoSEQ multiplex PCR, while the TCRdb copy is restricted to in-frame clones and leaves out a portion. The sample includes about 190,000 clones, about four fifths of them seen just once. Material: peripheral blood. These receptors were obtained from a man aged 55-75 years with acute or convalescent COVID-19. The CDR3 runs from the conserved cysteine through the conserved F or W. The D gene is left open where the match is weak. Not every row has a clone size; where given, it reads once, few, many or a size class.

v_call,j_call,clone_size,d_call,cdr3_nt,cdr3_aa
TRBV24-1,TRBJ1-5,NA,NA,TGTGCCACCAGTGATCCTTATTCTGACATTTCGCATTTT,CATSDPYSDISHF
TRBV27,TRBJ2-1,NA,TRBD2,TGTGCCAGCAGTCTGCGACTAGCTCCGTACAATGAGCAGTTCTTC,CASSLRLAPYNEQFF
TRBV6-1,TRBJ2-1,NA,TRBD2,TGTGCCAGCAGTGAATTTGGCGGGGGGACTCTCAATGAGCAGTTCTTC,CASSEFGGGTLNEQFF
TRBV4-3,TRBJ2-1,NA,TRBD2,TGCGCCAGCAGCCAATGGGCGGGGGGGAGGAATGAGCAGTTCTTC,CASSQWAGGRNEQFF
TRBV5-8,TRBJ1-1,NA,NA,TGTGCCAGCAGCTCTTACAGGGAGAGGAACACTGAAGCTTTCTTT,CASSSYRERNTEAFF
TRBV18,TRBJ1-6,NA,NA,TGTGCCGGCTCACCAGGAACAGATAATTCACCCCTCCACTTT,CAGSPGTDNSPLHF
TRBV12-5,TRBJ2-1,NA,TRBD2,TGTGCTAGTGGTTTGGTATACGACGGTGTAGCGGGAGGGGTTGAGCAGTTCTTC,CASGLVYDGVAGGVEQFF
TRBV7-6,TRBJ2-7,NA,NA,TGTGCCAGCAGCTTAGGAGCGACTGGGGGGACAGCCCCCTACGAGCAGTACTTC,CASSLGATGGTAPYEQYF
TRBV6-4,TRBJ1-1,NA,TRBD1,TGTGCCAGCAGAGGACAGGGGGCAACTGAAGCTTTCTTT,CASRGQGATEAFF
TRBV12-5,TRBJ2-3,NA,TRBD2,TGTGCTAGTGGTCTCTCCGCCGGGACTAGCGGCACAGATACGCAGTATTTT,CASGLSAGTSGTDTQYF
TRBV10-3,TRBJ1-5,NA,TRBD1,TGTGCCATCAGCCGGGACAGTAGCAATCAGCCCCAGCATTTT,CAISRDSSNQPQHF
TRBV28,TRBJ2-7,NA,TRBD1,TGTGCCAGCCGGGGGCCCGGGACAGGGAATTACGAGCAGTACTTC,CASRGPGTGNYEQYF
TRBV7-3,TRBJ2-1,NA,NA,TGTGCCAGCAGCTTAGGTCGTGCAGGCTACAATGAGCAGTTCTTC,CASSLGRAGYNEQFF
TRBV9,TRBJ1-5,few,TRBD1,TGTGCCAGCAGCGGACAGGGTCGCAATCAGCCCCAGCATTTT,CASSGQGRNQPQHF
TRBV11-2,TRBJ2-5,NA,NA,TGTGCCAGCAGCTCAACAGGGAGCCAGTACTTC,CASSSTGSQYF
TRBV4-1,TRBJ2-2,NA,TRBD1,TGCGCCAGCAGCCAAGGGACAGGACAGGGGGCAATCGGGGAGCTGTTTTTT,CASSQGTGQGAIGELFF
TRBV7-8,TRBJ2-1,NA,TRBD1,TGTGCCAGCAGCTATGGACAGGACAATGAGCAGTTCTTC,CASSYGQDNEQFF
TRBV24-1,TRBJ2-1,few,TRBD2,TGTGCCACCAGTGATGTGGGAGGGACGAACTGGGAGCAGTTCTTC,CATSDVGGTNWEQFF
TRBV29-1,TRBJ1-4,NA,NA,TGCAGCGTTCCCATCGGGTCGACGGGTGAAAAACTGTTTTTT,CSVPIGSTGEKLFF
TRBV25-1,TRBJ2-3,NA,NA,TGTGCCAGCATCGGGGATACGCAGTATTTT,CASIGDTQYF
TRBV29-1,TRBJ1-4,NA,TRBD1,TGCAGCGTAGCGACAGGGGGCGATGAAAAACTGTTTTTT,CSVATGGDEKLFF
TRBV2,TRBJ1-6,NA,NA,TGTGCCAGCAGTTTAAGACAGCTGAATTCACCCCTCCACTTT,CASSLRQLNSPLHF
TRBV24-1,TRBJ1-2,NA,NA,TGTGCCACCAGTGGCAGGCTATTTAACTATGGCTACACCTTC,CATSGRLFNYGYTF
TRBV9,TRBJ2-7,NA,TRBD2,TGTGCCAGCAGCGTAGGGAGCTCTAGCGGGAAACTCGAGCAGTACTTC,CASSVGSSSGKLEQYF
TRBV7-8,TRBJ2-7,NA,TRBD2,TGTGCCAGCAGCTTAGTTTCGACTAGCGGTTCCTACGAGCAGTACTTC,CASSLVSTSGSYEQYF
TRBV21-1,TRBJ1-2,NA,NA,TGTGCCAGCAGCAAAAGCCATTTGCGGGCCGGTAGAAGTGATGGCTACACCTTC,CASSKSHLRAGRSDGYTF
TRBV7-3,TRBJ2-3,once,NA,TGTGCCAGCAGCGGAGGCATCACAGATACGCAGTATTTT,CASSGGITDTQYF
TRBV7-3,TRBJ1-1,NA,NA,TGTGCCAGCAGCCCGGACCCCAGGGGTGGTCTGAACACTGAAGCTTTCTTT,CASSPDPRGGLNTEAFF
TRBV5-4,TRBJ2-1,NA,NA,TGTGCTATGAGCCGATCCTACAATGAGCAGTTCTTC,CAMSRSYNEQFF
TRBV7-2,TRBJ1-2,once,TRBD1,TGTGCCAGCAGCTCGGGACAGGGAAGAATGAAGGACTACACCTTC,CASSSGQGRMKDYTF
TRBV6-5,TRBJ2-1,NA,NA,TGTGCCAGCAGTTACGCCCGGGTGCAGTTCTTC,CASSYARVQFF
TRBV20-1,TRBJ2-1,many,TRBD2,TGCAGTGCTAGTCGCACTAGCGGGAGTAATGAGCAGTTCTTC,CSASRTSGSNEQFF
TRBV10-3,TRBJ1-5,few,TRBD1,TGTGCCATCAGTGAGTCGATTAGGGGGACAGGGGGACTTCCTAGCAATCAGCCCCAGCATTTT,CAISESIRGTGGLPSNQPQHF
TRBV5-1,TRBJ2-3,NA,TRBD2,TGCGCCAGCAGCCCAGGACTAGCGGGGGGGTACGATACGCAGTATTTT,CASSPGLAGGYDTQYF
TRBV19,TRBJ1-6,NA,NA,TGTGCCAGTACAGCACGGGGTTCACCCCTCCACTTT,CASTARGSPLHF
TRBV5-1,TRBJ2-3,NA,NA,TGCGCCAGCAGCTTGGCCCCGGGAACAGATACGCAGTATTTT,CASSLAPGTDTQYF
TRBV4-1,TRBJ1-2,NA,NA,TGCGCCAGCAGCTCCTGGGAGGGTGCTAGCGGCTACACCTTC,CASSSWEGASGYTF
TRBV9,TRBJ2-3,NA,NA,TGTGCCAGCAGCGTAGCCCTAGTCACAGATACGCAGTATTTT,CASSVALVTDTQYF
TRBV5-6,TRBJ2-7,NA,TRBD1,TGTGCCAGCAGCCATTCGACAGGGGAATACGAGCAGTACTTC,CASSHSTGEYEQYF